This T cell receptor (beta chain) was recovered during a study of metastatic and nonmetastatic thyroid tumors. The overall study: A comparison of repertoires was made across blood and tumor or nodule tissue from malignant and benign thyroid patients. Study-level findings and limits: Benign nodules reportedly had significantly lower TCR beta diversity than malignant thyroid tumors in blood and tumor.

About this clone itself: Its cognate antigen is unknown.

Authors' processing steps: The authors used CDR3 differences across clinicopathological groups to build a distant-metastasis classifier for papillary thyroid cancer. From the PCR reads, TCRdb re-called clones with MiXCR. These V and J calls originate from TCRdb's pipeline instead of the authors' own analysis. The sample includes 21,000 or so clones, roughly a sixth seen only once; the top ten take about 38%. No treatment of any kind had been given to any patient before thyroid surgery. The CDR3 is 15 amino acids. Trimming took 2 bases from V and 6 from J; bases not matched to a gene: 4. Germline CDR1 reads KGHSH; CDR2 reads LQKENI.

This sequence originates from a female donor with papillary thyroid cancer or a benign thyroid nodule (not recorded which). Some clones in this sample may be carry-over from other donors' samples. Sequencing was carried out using blood. The chain links TRBV18 to TRBJ2-2; 9 bases fit TRBD2. CDR3 loop: CASSPVAGVSGELFF. CDR3 DNA sequence: TGTGCCAGCTCACCAGTAGCGGGAGTTTCCGGGGAGCTGTTTTTT. The full variable domain, with the rest looked up from reference TRBV18 and TRBJ2-2, is NAGVMQNPRHLVRRRGQEARLRCSPMKGHSHVYWYRQLPEEGLKFMVYLQKENIIDESGMPKERFSAEFPKEGPSILRIQQVVRGDSAAYFCASSPVAGVSGELFFGEGSRLTVL.